Sequencing of this T cell receptor beta chain was carried out in a study of T cells after yellow fever vaccination. Study observations and caveats: Once the booster was given, most primary-vaccination clones reappeared, at just over 95% for CD4 and roughly 86% for CD8.

The length of the CDR3 is 13 residues. A process of 5'RACE template switching, which added a universal primer site and UMIs, was used to make TCR cDNA. TCRdb independently ran MiXCR on the 5' RACE reads; one entry per CDR3 protein. The sample has 250,000 to 400,000 distinct CDR3 sequences; approximately 4% are singletons. Of note for this clonotype: Its antigen remains unidentified. This may arise from a read error, as a much more abundant clone is one base away.

V gene TRBV12-3 or TRBV12-4 combines with J gene TRBJ2-5; perhaps TRBD1 as D (6 bases). This TCR derives from a man in his late teens or twenties who received the YFV17D yellow fever vaccine. This material consisted of PBMCs, taken 5 days after the yellow fever booster vaccination. In DNA form, the CDR3 reads TGTGCCAGCAATACAGGGAACCACGAGACCCAGTACTTC. Its protein is CASNTGNHETQYF.